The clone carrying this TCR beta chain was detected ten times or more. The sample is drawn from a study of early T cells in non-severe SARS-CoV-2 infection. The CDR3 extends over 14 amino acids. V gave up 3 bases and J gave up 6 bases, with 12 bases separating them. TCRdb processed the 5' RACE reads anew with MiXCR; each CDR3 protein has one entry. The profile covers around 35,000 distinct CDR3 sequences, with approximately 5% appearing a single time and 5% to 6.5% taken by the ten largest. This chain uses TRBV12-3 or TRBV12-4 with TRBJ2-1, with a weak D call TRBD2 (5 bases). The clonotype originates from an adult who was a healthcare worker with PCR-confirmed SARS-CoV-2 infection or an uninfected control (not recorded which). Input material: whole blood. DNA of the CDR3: TGTGCCAGCAGTTTCGGACTGGTCGGCAATGAGCAGTTCTTC. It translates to CASSFGLVGNEQFF.